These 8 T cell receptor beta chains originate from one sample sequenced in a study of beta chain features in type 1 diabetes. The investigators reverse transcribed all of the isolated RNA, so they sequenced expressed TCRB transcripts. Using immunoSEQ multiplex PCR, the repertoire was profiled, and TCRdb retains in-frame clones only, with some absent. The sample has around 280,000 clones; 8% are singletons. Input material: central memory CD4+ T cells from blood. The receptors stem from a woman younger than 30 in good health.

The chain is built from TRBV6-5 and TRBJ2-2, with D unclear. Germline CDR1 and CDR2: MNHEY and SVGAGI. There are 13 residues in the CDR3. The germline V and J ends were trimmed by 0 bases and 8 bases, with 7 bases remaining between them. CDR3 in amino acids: CASSYSPRGELFF. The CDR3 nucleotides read TGTGCCAGCAGTTACTCCCCGCGGGGGGAGCTGTTTTTT.

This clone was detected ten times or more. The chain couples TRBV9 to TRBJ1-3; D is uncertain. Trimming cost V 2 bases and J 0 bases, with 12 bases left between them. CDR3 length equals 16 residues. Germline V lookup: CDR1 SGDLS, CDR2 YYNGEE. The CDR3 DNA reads TGTGCCAGCAGCGTGGCCCCGTGGAGCTCTGGAAACACCATATATTTT. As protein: CASSVAPWSSGNTIYF.

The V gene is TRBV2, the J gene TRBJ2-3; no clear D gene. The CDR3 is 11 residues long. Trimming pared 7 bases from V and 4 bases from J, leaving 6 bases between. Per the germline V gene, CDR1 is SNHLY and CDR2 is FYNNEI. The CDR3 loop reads CASKASDTQYF. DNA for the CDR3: TGTGCCAGCAAAGCCTCAGATACGCAGTATTTT.

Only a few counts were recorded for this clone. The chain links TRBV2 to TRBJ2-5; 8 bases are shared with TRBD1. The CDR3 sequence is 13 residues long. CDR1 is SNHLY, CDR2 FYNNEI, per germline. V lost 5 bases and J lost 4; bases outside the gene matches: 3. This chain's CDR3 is CASSKQGGETQYF. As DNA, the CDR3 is TGTGCCAGCAGTAAACAGGGGGGAGAGACCCAGTACTTC.

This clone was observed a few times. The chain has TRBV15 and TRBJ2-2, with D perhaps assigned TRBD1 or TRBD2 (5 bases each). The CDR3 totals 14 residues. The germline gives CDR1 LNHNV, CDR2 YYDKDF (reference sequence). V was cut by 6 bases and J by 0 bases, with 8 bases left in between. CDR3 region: CATRKGPNTGELFF. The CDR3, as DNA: TGTGCCACCAGAAAGGGACCGAACACCGGGGAGCTGTTTTTT.

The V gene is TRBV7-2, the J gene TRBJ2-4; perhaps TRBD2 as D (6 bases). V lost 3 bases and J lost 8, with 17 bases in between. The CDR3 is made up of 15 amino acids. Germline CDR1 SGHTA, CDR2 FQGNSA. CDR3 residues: CASSLEGRTGDIQYF. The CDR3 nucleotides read TGTGCCAGCAGCTTGGAGGGCCGCACGGGGGACATTCAGTACTTC.

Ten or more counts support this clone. In DNA, the CDR3 is TGTGCCAGCAGTTACGGGACTAGAACGAACAATGAGCAGTTCTTC. It yields the protein CASSYGTRTNNEQFF. The chain employs TRBV6-6 and TRBJ2-1; 8 positions agree with TRBD2. This CDR3 region has 15 residues. The J segment lost 5 bases and the V segment lost 2 bases, leaving 5 bases of the junction unmatched. Germline V gives CDR1 MNHNY, CDR2 SVGAGI (reference sequence).

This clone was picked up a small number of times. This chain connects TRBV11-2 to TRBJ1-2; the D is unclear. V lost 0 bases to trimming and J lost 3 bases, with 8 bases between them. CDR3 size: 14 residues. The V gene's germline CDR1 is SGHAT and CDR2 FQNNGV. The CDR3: CASSLESGHYGYTF. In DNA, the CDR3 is TGTGCCAGCAGCTTAGAGTCAGGCCACTATGGCTACACCTTC.